This passage covers 3 T cell receptor beta chains from one sample sequenced in a study of patients and donors after allogeneic stem cell transplantation (dated by TCRdb to about 2020). The protocol used for the library was RT-PCR. The instrument was a NextSeq 550. TCRdb trimmed the raw reads at Q25, called clones with MiXCR and kept productive beta chains. Here each entry gathers all rows of one CDR3 protein and keeps the most common genes and DNA. The sample includes approximately 37,000 distinct CDR3 sequences, with 25% to 40% observed a single time. The ten largest make up about two thirds of the sample. The sample comprised blood, either unsorted or a sorted T cell fraction (not recorded which). The receptors were sampled from a human donor who was either an allogeneic HSCT recipient or a stem cell or donor lymphocyte infusion donor (not recorded which). It is not recorded whose cells these are; they may come from a transplant donor.

The count of this clonotype is one. The chain uses TRBV7-3 and TRBJ2-3; unclear D gene. The V gene lost 5 bases and the J gene lost 2 bases, with 14 bases spanning the gap. Germline lookup yields CDR1 SGHTA and CDR2 FQGTGA. There are 15 residues in the CDR3. The CDR3: CASSPNGRNTDTQYF. The CDR3 coding sequence is TGTGCCAGCAGCCCCAATGGGCGGAACACAGATACGCAGTATTTT.

V usage is TRBV6-2 or TRBV6-3 and J usage is TRBJ2-7; 10 bases are shared with TRBD1. Per the germline V gene, CDR1 is MNHEY and CDR2 is SVGEGT. The CDR3 totals 16 residues. J was trimmed by 0 bases and V by 6 bases; bases with no gene match: 8. CDR3 residues: CASSTGTGANSYEQYF. CDR3 DNA: TGTGCCAGCAGCACCGGGACAGGGGCGAACTCCTACGAGCAGTACTTC.

As DNA, the CDR3 is TGTGCCAGCAGTTTACACGGCTCCTACGAGCAGTACTTC. Translated: CASSLHGSYEQYF. V and J are TRBV27 and TRBJ2-7; D remains ambiguous. With 2 bases removed from V and 0 bases from J, the gap between germline ends came to 5 bases. CDR3 length equals 13 residues. CDR1 is MNHEY and CDR2 is SMNVEV in the germline V gene (reference sequence).